Shown below are 9 T cell receptor beta chains from a single sample sequenced in a study of CD8 T cells in Susac syndrome. RNA, at about 0.45 to 1 ug, was reverse transcribed with random hexamers. In TCRdb, the immunoSEQ multiplex PCR reads were re-called with MiXCR into one record per CDR3 protein. Among 150,000 to 200,000 distinct CDR3 sequences listed, roughly 95% were seen once. Sequencing used CD4+ T cells from PBMCs. The receptor source for this set is a human donor with multiple sclerosis.

This chain uses TRBV30 with TRBJ2-1; 9 bases agree with TRBD1. After removal of 0 bases from V and 10 bases from J, the junction contained 7 bases not matched to a gene. The CDR3 sequence is 14 residues long. Germline loops: CDR1 GTSNPN, CDR2 SVGIG (reference sequence). CDR3 residues: CAWSVAGGQGEQFF. CDR3 nucleotide sequence: TGTGCCTGGAGTGTAGCTGGGGGACAGGGAGAGCAGTTCTTC.

This clonotype was detected only once. The chain recombines TRBV10-3 with TRBJ1-2; D is possibly TRBD1 (5 bases). CDR1 ENHRY and CDR2 SYGVKD come from the germline V gene. The CDR3 totals 11 residues. The germline V and J ends were trimmed by 2 bases and 7 bases, with 5 bases remaining between them. This CDR3 reads CAISEGGGYTF. The DNA of the CDR3 is TGTGCCATCAGTGAGGGGGGTGGCTACACCTTC.

This chain joins TRBV30 and TRBJ1-2; D gene ambiguous. In germline, CDR1 is GTSNPN, CDR2 SVGIG (reference sequence). The CDR3 has 11 amino acids. V lost 2 bases, J lost 7 bases, and 8 bases lay in between. DNA for the CDR3: TGTGCCTGGAGTTTATTGGGTGGCTACACCTTC. It yields the protein CAWSLLGGYTF. Full variable domain (missing parts from reference TRBV30 and TRBJ1-2): SQTIHQWPATLVQPVGSPLSLECTVEGTSNPNLYWYRQAAGRGLQLLFYSVGIGQISSEVPQNLSASRPQDRQFILSSKKLLLSDSGFYLCAWSLLGGYTFGSGTRLTVV.

The chain couples TRBV24-1 to TRBJ2-7; D is ambiguous. V lost 4 bases and J lost 3, with 9 bases in between. The CDR3 is 13 residues long. CDR1 and CDR2 (germline): KGHDR, SFDVKD. The CDR3 coding sequence is TGTGCCACCAGTGAACACACTGACTACGAGCAGTACTTC. Its protein is CATSEHTDYEQYF.

The V gene is TRBV7-9, the J gene TRBJ2-1; the match to TRBD2 covers 9 bases. This CDR3 region has 13 residues. Losses at the gene ends were 3 bases for V and 15 bases for J; bases not matched to a gene: 9. Germline V CDR1 and CDR2: SEHNR, FQNEAQ (reference sequence). The CDR3 coding sequence is TGTGCCAGCAGCTTGACTAGCGGCTTCTCGCTGTTCTTC. The encoded protein is CASSLTSGFSLFF. Full variable domain (rest looked up from reference TRBV7-9 and TRBJ2-1): DTGVSQNPRHKITKRGQNVTFRCDPISEHNRLYWYRQTLGQGPEFLTYFQNEAQLEKSRLLSDRFSAERPKGSFSTLEIQRTEQGDSAMYLCASSLTSGFSLFFGPGTRLTVL.

This chain joins TRBV29-1 and TRBJ2-7; no clear D gene. Germline CDR1 and CDR2: SQVTM and ANQGSEA. Trimming cost V 6 bases and J 6 bases, with 12 bases left between them. The CDR3 is 11 amino acids. CDR3 residues: CSVQLLREQYF. CDR3 coding DNA: TGCAGCGTCCAGTTACTCCGCGAGCAGTACTTC.

The gene calls are TRBV20-1 and TRBJ1-3; D is unresolved. V lost 5 bases and J 1 base, leaving 15 bases between the germline ends. The length of the CDR3 is 15 residues. The germline V gene encodes CDR1 DFQATT and CDR2 SNEGSKA (reference sequence). The CDR3 loop is CSAHPRMLSGNTIYF. CDR3 in DNA: TGCAGTGCTCACCCGCGGATGCTTTCTGGAAACACCATATATTTT.

The CDR3 sequence: CASSQDSSQPQHF. In DNA form, the CDR3 reads TGCGCCAGCAGCCAAGACTCAAGTCAGCCCCAGCATTTT. This rearrangement joins TRBV4-3 to TRBJ1-5, with D unresolved. The CDR3 consists of 13 residues. From germline, CDR1 is LGHNA and CDR2 YSLEER. With 0 bases removed from V and 6 bases from J, the gap between germline ends came to 6 bases.

V and J are TRBV7-2 and TRBJ1-2; TRBD1 agrees at 8 bases. This CDR3 has 13 residues. Germline-derived CDR1 and CDR2 are SGHTA and FQGNSA. V shed 5 bases, J shed 8 bases, and the junction held 7 bases outside the gene matches. The DNA of the CDR3 is TGTGCCAGCAGCCGATCGACAGGGGACGGCTACACCTTC. This codes for CASSRSTGDGYTF.